This entry concerns a single T cell receptor beta chain. Profiled with immunoSEQ multiplex PCR; TCRdb holds only in-frame clones, not every one. The data hold a few hundred thousand clones, with around 83% observed a single time. The CDR3 runs to 11 residues. Trimming removed 8 bases from V and 0 bases from J, with 7 bases in between. CDR1 and CDR2 from the germline V gene are GTSNPN and SVGIG (reference sequence). Those enrolled, adults aged about 18 to 89 years, came from about two dozen US areas. Assignment of participants to cohorts was predicated upon participant-reported clinical history. Among Cohort 3 donors, those recovered had two negative PCRs, clearance, or symptom resolution. These data are taken from a study of blood T cell repertoires in COVID-19.

The J gene is TRBJ1-1, the V gene TRBV30; D is unresolved. The TCR was taken from a woman aged 45-60 years who had recovered from COVID-19. The sequencing sample was made of PBMCs or T cells enriched from blood (not recorded which). CDR3 sequence reads: CAGRVNTEAFF. CDR3 coding DNA: TGTGCCGGTCGGGTGAACACTGAAGCTTTCTTT. The full variable domain, completed using reference TRBV30 and TRBJ1-1, is SQTIHQWPATLVQPVGSPLSLECTVEGTSNPNLYWYRQAAGRGLQLLFYSVGIGQISSEVPQNLSASRPQDRQFILSSKKLLLSDSGFYLCAGRVNTEAFFGQGTRLTVV.